This paragraph reports one T cell receptor (beta chain). Antigen specificity is unknown. The sample is drawn from a study of graft-versus-host responses after intestinal transplantation. General study points: Peak levels of circulating GvH clones tracked with early post-transplant HvG declines.

Germline lookup yields CDR1 GTSNPN and CDR2 SVGIG (reference sequence). V was shortened by 1 base and J by 7 bases, with 7 bases between the two germline ends. This CDR3 spans 12 amino acids. The method was immunoSEQ multiplex PCR; TCRdb's version includes in-frame clones alone and lacks a portion of them. The sample has roughly 120,000 clones; around 93% are singletons. The V gene is TRBV30, the J gene TRBJ2-2; D is unresolved. Sequences were derived from unstimulated CD4+ T cells sorted from spleen or lymph node cells, sampled before intestinal transplant. The TCR was taken from a human donor who received an intestinal transplant. CDR3: CAWSEFGGELFF. The CDR3, as DNA: TGTGCCTGGAGTGAGTTTGGCGGGGAGCTGTTTTTT.